This T cell receptor (beta chain) stems from a study of T cell changes during pregnancy in multiple sclerosis. The repertoire was sequenced with immunoSEQ multiplex PCR; TCRdb's copy has only in-frame clones and lacks some. This sample has approximately 44,000 clones; around 90% occur once, and the top ten carry 0.7%. The germline V and J ends were trimmed by 3 bases and 6 bases, with 9 bases remaining between them. The CDR3 sequence is 12 residues long. The germline V gene has CDR1 SEHNR and CDR2 FQNEAQ (reference sequence). The V and J genes are TRBV7-9 and TRBJ2-7; possibly TRBD2 for D (5 bases). The sample was CD4+ T cells from peripheral blood mononuclear cells, taken before pregnancy. The TCR sequence derives from a female donor with multiple sclerosis, enrolled in a pregnancy study. CDR3 nucleotides: TGTGCCAGCAGCTTCCCAGAGGGCGAGCAGTACTTC. It specifies CASSFPEGEQYF.